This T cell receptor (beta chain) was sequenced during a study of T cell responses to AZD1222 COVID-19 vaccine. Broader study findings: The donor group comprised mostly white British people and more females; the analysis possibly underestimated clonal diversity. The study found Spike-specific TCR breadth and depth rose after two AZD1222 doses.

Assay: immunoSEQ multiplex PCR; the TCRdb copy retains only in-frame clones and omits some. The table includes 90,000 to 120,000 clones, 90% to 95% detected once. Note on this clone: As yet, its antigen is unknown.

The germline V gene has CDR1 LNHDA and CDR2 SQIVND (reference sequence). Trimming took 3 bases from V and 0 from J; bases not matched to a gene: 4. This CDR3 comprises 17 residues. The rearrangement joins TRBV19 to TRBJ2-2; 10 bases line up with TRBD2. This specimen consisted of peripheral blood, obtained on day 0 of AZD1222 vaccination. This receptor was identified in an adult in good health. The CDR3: CASSIGLAETNTGELFF. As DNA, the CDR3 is TGTGCCAGTAGTATCGGACTAGCGGAAACGAACACCGGGGAGCTGTTTTTT.